Sequencing of this T cell receptor beta chain was carried out in a study of blood T cell repertoires in COVID-19. Study details: Samples taken during acute and convalescent COVID-19 were collected in the United States, Italy and Spain.

The protocol was immunoSEQ multiplex PCR, while the TCRdb copy is restricted to in-frame clones and leaves out a portion. The sample records 300,000 to 350,000 clones, around nine tenths being singletons. CDR1 and CDR2 from the germline V gene are LNHDA and SQIVND (reference sequence). The CDR3 runs 17 residues. V lost 11 bases, J lost 0 bases, and 15 bases stayed unmatched. Participants were aged about 18 to 89 years from about 25 US areas. Clinical history reported by participants formed the basis on which cohorts were assigned. Sequenced input: PBMCs or T cells enriched from blood (not recorded which). The J gene is TRBJ2-5, the V gene TRBV19, with TRBD1 matching over 10 bases. The receptor comes from a man aged 25-40 years who had recovered from COVID-19. The CDR3 DNA reads TGTGCCCACGCTTTGGGGCCGGGACAGGGGAACCAAGAGACCCAGTACTTC. Its translation is CAHALGPGQGNQETQYF.